The present T cell receptor (beta chain) was sequenced within a study of Ad26.COV2.S vaccination and SARS-CoV-2 variants. Measured with immunoSEQ multiplex PCR; TCRdb has only the in-frame clones, and not every one. The sample has about 410,000 clones; about nine tenths are singletons. Treatment indicated: roughly 20 received Ad26.COV2.S at low or high dose, single or two shots; several received placebo; per-sample allocation not given. On day 63 after the first injection, vaccine and placebo recipients gave samples. Ad26.COV2.S expressed prefusion-stabilized spike from the original Wuhan strain. The CDR3 is made up of 14 amino acids. Per the germline V gene, CDR1 is SNHLY and CDR2 is FYNNEI. Trimming at V came to 4 bases and at J to 10 bases, leaving 4 bases not matched to a gene.

The source of this sequence is a person between 18 and 65 years old who received the Ad26.COV2.S COVID-19 vaccine or a placebo. V gene TRBV2 combines with J gene TRBJ1-6, with TRBD1 matching over 10 bases. This specimen was peripheral blood, taken in a trial of Ad26.COV2.S vaccine versus placebo. CDR3 in DNA: TGTGCCAGCAGTGGGGGACAGGGGTTATCACCCCTCCACTTT. This translates into CASSGGQGLSPLHF.